This TCR beta chain was sequenced in a study of T cells in Graves' hyperthyroidism and ophthalmopathy. Study-level background: Before any treatment, at initial diagnosis, peripheral blood was collected. Study-level results: Blood also carried most thyroid clonotypes expanded above 0.001.

Investigators excluded patients with uncontrolled infection, other autoimmune disease, pregnancy or lactation. This clonotype appeared a few times. No antigen is known for it. TCR beta CDR3 regions were amplified from RNA transcripts. First-round RT-PCR with HTBI primers amplified the TCR CDR3 region. TCRdb re-called the multiplex PCR reads with MiXCR, one entry per CDR3 protein. Of some 490,000 distinct CDR3 sequences listed, 22% are singletons. The CDR3 is made up of 13 amino acids. Germline V gene lookup returns CDR1 GTSNPN and CDR2 SVGIG (reference sequence). V was cut by 5 bases and J by 2 bases, with 10 bases left in between.

The sequenced sample was blood. This chain joins TRBV30 and TRBJ1-5; D remains ambiguous. The receptor was derived from a woman between 65 and 79 years old with Graves' ophthalmopathy. The CDR3 sequence: CAWGPPGNQPQHF. CDR3 DNA sequence: TGTGCCTGGGGCCCCCCCGGCAATCAGCCCCAGCATTTT.